A single T cell receptor (beta chain) is shown here with its context. The sample holds one count of this clone. Its cognate antigen has yet to be identified. It has no much larger one-base neighbor in the sample; base qualities were not kept. Libraries were constructed by the immunoSEQ multiplex PCR assay. The multiplex PCR relied on a mix of 60 forward primers for TCR Vbeta segments and 13 reverse primers for TCR Jbeta segments. The CDR3 region of rearranged TCR beta genes was amplified from genomic DNA by a multiplex PCR assay. The amplified TCR beta libraries were sequenced on the Illumina HiSeq System as 87-base-pair reads. Regarding the original processing steps: In a later analysis, some 80 million unique TCR beta chains were counted across the 500 to 850 repertoires, and approximately 11 million of these chains were shared by at least two donors. Raw reads were error-corrected and collapsed into unique sequences with a nearest-neighbor algorithm that merged closely related sequences to remove PCR and sequencing errors. CDR3 sequences were aligned to IMGT reference sequences to assign V, D and J gene segments. For a sequence to be retained, a match of at least six nucleotides was required to both a V gene segment and a J gene segment. Rearrangements were classified as productive when the CDR3 lacked stop codons and remained in frame with V and J, and all other rearrangements were classified as non-productive. Following IMGT convention, CDR3 was defined as the stretch from the second conserved V-encoded cysteine up to the conserved J-encoded phenylalanine. Sequences without an unambiguous match to a single V gene segment were excluded from the earlier analysis of approximately 560 of the donors. An earlier analysis of 587 of the donors called V segments functional above 56.7% productive rearrangements and segregating when the between-donor standard deviation exceeded 5%. A statistical classification framework was built for diagnosing cytomegalovirus status from the catalog of TCR beta chain sequences. In a later analysis, V and J genes were assigned by comparing TCR nucleotide sequences against IMGT/GENE-DB human TR gene sequences. The TCRdist pipeline was used in a later analysis to assign CDR3 sequences and most-parsimonious VDJ recombination scenarios. In a later analysis, every TCR beta chain was defined by the combination of its CDR3 amino acid sequence and its V-gene family, and reads without a unique V-gene family were dropped. As a way to deal with suspected cross-contamination and a sequencing artifact, a later analysis dropped 450 to 600 nucleotide sequences that were highly shared and had low generation probability. In a later analysis, a clonal expansion index for each public chain was calculated from normalized within-repertoire ranks of inferred template counts. In a later analysis, generation probabilities were computed with a VDJ recombination model fitted to out-of-frame rearrangements, and the resulting probabilities were checked against IGoR. In a later analysis, TCR-TCR, TCR-HLA and TCR-CMV co-occurrence was scored with hypergeometric tests, and a repertoire-size bias correction was applied to TCR pairs. To estimate false discovery rates, a later analysis permuted the HLA or CMV assignments 20 times. In a later analysis, co-occurring TCRs were grouped using DBSCAN, and TCRdist sequence similarity was added for clustering within HLA-allele-positive subsets. Repertoires with fewer than 30,000 or more than 120,000 public chains were left out of co-occurrence clustering, as were a few repertoires with anomalous nucleotide sharing. TCRdb retrieved this table from immuneACCESS and kept in-frame rearrangements only. Not all clones are present; in checked studies, unresolved V genes account for under half, and no reason is known for the remainder. V and J calls and clone size are copied from that table; D and trimming were computed from the DNA. The sample table holds about 170,000 clones, of which approximately 73% were seen once. The top ten clones comprise 5% to 5.5% of the sample.

The cohort was made up of under 800 healthy bone marrow donors. All cohort members were sampled while nominally healthy, although unrecorded immune exposures were likely present. The donor was CMV seropositive and belonged to the group of 250 to 300 seropositive cohort members. Every donor gave a peripheral blood sample, and the peripheral blood mononuclear cells from that sample were used for TCR beta sequencing. Genomic DNA was extracted from the blood cell samples with the Qiagen DNeasy Blood Extraction Kit. This record belongs to a study of cytomegalovirus exposure and HLA in healthy donors (dated by TCRdb to 2017 to 2019). For context, the study as a whole: According to an earlier analysis of a few hundred of the donors, roughly 180 million T cells yielded 117 million unique TCR beta sequences and 276 Gb of sequence data. The study combined high-throughput TCR immunosequencing, statistical association of individual TCRs with disease status, and machine learning to predict cytomegalovirus infection status. Rather than using new phenotypic data, the later analysis identified candidate immune exposures from TCR beta sequences and from how often those sequences occurred across donors. The T cell repertoires of 666 subjects were profiled by immunosequencing and related to cytomegalovirus serostatus. An earlier analysis of several hundred of the donors used high-throughput TCR beta sequencing to judge whether each TCR beta V gene segment behaved as functional or pseudogenic. Of the approximately 400 genotyped donors, 65% to 90% fell in the genetic ancestry cluster associated with self-reported Caucasian donors. Both class I and class II loci were covered by HLA typing, at four-digit resolution. To study patterns of TCR occurrence, a later analysis re-analyzed previously published TCR beta repertoires from just over 650 donors and added high-resolution HLA genotyping. Because of strong linkage in the cohort, five DR-DQ haplotypes were treated as single units for association and clustering. A later genetic analysis used genome-wide SNP genotypes for about 60% of the roughly 670 donors, treating that subset as a discovery cohort. Roughly 320 gigabases of sequencing data and 75 million to 85 million unique TCR sequences made up an early release that covered 500 to 650 HLA-typed donors. All discovery cohort repertoires had been generated using a single sequencing platform. A separate validation cohort of 90 to 150 different subjects was used in addition to the roughly 720-subject first cohort. Across approximately 420 genotyped donors of the cohort, an average of approximately 240,000 unique TCR beta nucleotide sequences per donor were sequenced, and roughly 20% of those sequences were non-productive. The study was designed to test whether signatures of past pathogen exposure could be identified by cataloging public T cell receptors. Typing coverage differed by locus: A, B, C, DRB1 and DQB1 were typed in roughly 629-640 donors, DQA1 in about 500, DPA1 in roughly 590, and DPB1 in about 450. Donor age, sex, ethnicity and CMV serostatus were compiled together with the repertoire data. Results and caveats for the whole study, not just this receptor: According to a later genetic analysis, donors in an Asian-associated ancestry cluster had fewer N-insertions in productive TCRs than the approximately 650-donor mean. Correlated functional status among segregating V segments might reflect linkage disequilibrium, but an unknown experimental factor could not be ruled out. According to a later analysis, TCR association rates differed among HLA loci, with DRB1 alleles showing the most associated TCRs and HLA-C alleles showing the fewest. An association between a missense DCLRE1C variant and V-gene and J-gene trimming of TCR beta chains was found in a later genetic analysis and replicated in an independent cohort. A further reported finding was that TCR beta sequences accurately predicted the HLA-A and HLA-B alleles for most subjects in the first cohort. In a later analysis, 16,951 TCR beta sequences were associated with specific HLA alleles at a false discovery rate of 0.05. Because counts were too low, more than 15 rarely observed V segments, including chromosome 9 orphons, were excluded from the earlier analysis of 587 of the donors. When HLA alleles, especially DR and DQ, strongly co-occurred, attributing TCR associations to individual alleles was difficult. In an earlier analysis of about 540 of the donors, most TCR beta V segments were observed in productive rearrangements about 90% or about 30% of the time, broadly matching IMGT annotations. Several of the top co-occurrence clusters appeared to be linked to parvovirus B19, influenza, CMV and Epstein-Barr virus, according to a later analysis. In a later analysis, HLA-associated TCR beta chains were found to be more clonally expanded and to have lower generation probabilities than equally common non-associated chains. Sequencing depth was assumed to be roughly uniform across donors in the presence/absence analyses, though that assumption may not hold. In this cohort, only TCR beta chains were sequenced, and detectable features were limited by the absence of alpha or paired-chain data. Because some donors lacked HLA typing at each locus, the association tests relied only on the typed subset. The study gave a list of 150 to 200 TCR beta chains associated with cytomegalovirus. Most TCR sequences were observed very rarely across donors, whereas some public TCRs were present in many individuals. CMV serostatus was the only immune exposure information available for the cohort. The authors suggested that the approach could potentially be generalized to other disease states and immunological phenotypes. Some IMGT-functional V segments, including TRBV6-2 and TRBV6-3, could not be distinguished by the 87-base-pair reads and were therefore excluded. A few of the identified cytomegalovirus-associated TCR beta chains were confirmed in vitro to be specific for cytomegalovirus antigens. Cytomegalovirus status was reported to be diagnosed by the classifier with high specificity and sensitivity in both the original and validation cohorts. According to a later analysis, most CMV-associated TCR beta chains appeared to be HLA-restricted, and the HLA associations seemed to be driven largely by CMV exposure. A cluster of highly shared sequence variants was judged likely to represent a technical artifact of the sequencing pipeline.

The junction shows trimming of 5 bases on V and 7 bases on J, and the gene matches do not reach 7 bases of it. The germline V gene (reference sequence) provides CDR1 SEHNR and CDR2 FQNEAQ. The CDR3 covers 15 residues, taking in both the cysteine and the phenylalanine. Only the CDR3 portion is preserved as DNA: 45 bases, with reading frame beginning at the first base. The specimen sequenced was PBMCs. The chain employs TRBV7-9 and TRBJ2-1; a stretch of 11 junction bases matches TRBD2. The origin of this receptor is a woman aged 18-29 years in good health and CMV-seropositive. The DNA is TGTGCCAGCAGCCCTACTAGCGGGGGCCATAATGAGCAGTTCTTC. Its protein product is CASSPTSGGHNEQFF.